The 29 T cell receptor beta chains in this list originate from one sample, sequenced in a study of T cell changes during pregnancy in multiple sclerosis (dated 2019 in TCRdb). Library creation used the immunoSEQ multiplex PCR assay. Entries here come from immuneACCESS through TCRdb and include only in-frame sequences with V and J called. Some clones fail to appear in such tables; in the studies checked, an unresolved V gene covers under half of the shortfall, and the cause of the remainder is unknown. This sample holds around 51,000 clones; about 92% were observed only once. The ten largest clones represent under 2% of the sample. The specimen comprised peripheral blood, sampled in the second trimester of pregnancy. The receptors stem from a female donor with multiple sclerosis, enrolled in a pregnancy study.

The rearrangement links TRBV7-9 to TRBJ2-7; the D gene is possibly TRBD2 (5 bases). V gave up 0 bases and J gave up 5 bases, with 11 bases separating them. This CDR3 spans 14 amino acids. Germline loops: CDR1 SEHNR, CDR2 FQNEAQ (reference sequence). The CDR3 loop reads CASSLANGMHEQYF. In nucleotides, the CDR3 is TGTGCCAGCAGCTTAGCGAACGGGATGCACGAGCAGTACTTC. The variable domain in full, completed from reference TRBV7-9 and TRBJ2-7, reads DTGVSQNPRHKITKRGQNVTFRCDPISEHNRLYWYRQTLGQGPEFLTYFQNEAQLEKSRLLSDRFSAERPKGSFSTLEIQRTEQGDSAMYLCASSLANGMHEQYFGPGTRLTVT.

The chain recombines TRBV10-3 with TRBJ2-3; 8 nucleotides line up with TRBD2. Looked up from germline, CDR1 is ENHRY and CDR2 is SYGVKD. CDR3 length equals 14 residues. Trimming at V came to 10 bases and at J to 1 base, leaving 7 bases not matched to a gene. The CDR3 here is CATQAGVGTDTQYF. The CDR3 nucleotides read TGTGCCACACAAGCGGGAGTAGGCACAGATACGCAGTATTTT.

The CDR3 DNA follows: TGTGCCAGCAGCCAGGACAGATTCACAGATACGCAGTATTTT. This sequence encodes CASSQDRFTDTQYF. The chain links TRBV7-9 to TRBJ2-3, with TRBD1 as a possible D gene (6 bases). The CDR3 contains 14 residues. Trimming took off 5 bases at V and 2 bases at J, with 11 bases between the two ends. Germline CDR1 SEHNR, CDR2 FQNEAQ (reference sequence). Full variable domain (rest looked up from reference TRBV7-9 and TRBJ2-3): DTGVSQNPRHKITKRGQNVTFRCDPISEHNRLYWYRQTLGQGPEFLTYFQNEAQLEKSRLLSDRFSAERPKGSFSTLEIQRTEQGDSAMYLCASSQDRFTDTQYFGPGTRLTVL.

V is TRBV7-9 and J is TRBJ1-4, with unresolved D. Per germline, CDR1 SEHNR and CDR2 FQNEAQ (reference sequence). The CDR3 contains 13 residues. V lost 8 bases and J lost 7, with 14 bases in between. The CDR3 nucleotides are TGTGCCAGCGGCGAGTCAGAGGGTGAAAAACTGTTTTTT. Its translation is CASGESEGEKLFF.

The chain couples TRBV30 to TRBJ1-1; TRBD1 aligns across 8 bases. The CDR3 loop spans 13 amino acids. Germline values: CDR1 GTSNPN, CDR2 SVGIG (reference sequence). V dropped 3 bases and J dropped 3; count of bases not matched to a gene: 3. CDR3 protein: CAWRRQGYTEAFF. For the CDR3, the DNA is TGTGCCTGGAGGAGACAGGGGTACACTGAAGCTTTCTTT. Combining the CDR3 with reference TRBV30 and TRBJ1-1 gives the whole variable domain SQTIHQWPATLVQPVGSPLSLECTVEGTSNPNLYWYRQAAGRGLQLLFYSVGIGQISSEVPQNLSASRPQDRQFILSSKKLLLSDSGFYLCAWRRQGYTEAFFGQGTRLTVV.

CDR3 nucleotides: TGTGCCAGCAGCCAGTATTCTGGGGACAGCTTCACAGATACGCAGTATTTT. This translates into CASSQYSGDSFTDTQYF. The chain employs TRBV7-9 and TRBJ2-3; 7 bases line up with TRBD1. The CDR3 has 17 amino acids. Losses at the gene ends were 5 bases for V and 2 bases for J; bases not matched to a gene: 13. Germline V CDR1 and CDR2: SEHNR, FQNEAQ (reference sequence). Combining the CDR3 with reference TRBV7-9 and TRBJ2-3 gives the whole variable domain DTGVSQNPRHKITKRGQNVTFRCDPISEHNRLYWYRQTLGQGPEFLTYFQNEAQLEKSRLLSDRFSAERPKGSFSTLEIQRTEQGDSAMYLCASSQYSGDSFTDTQYFGPGTRLTVL.

V usage is TRBV11-3 and J usage is TRBJ2-1; D perhaps matches TRBD2 (5 bases). Germline V gives CDR1 SGHNT, CDR2 YENEEA. The CDR3 has 13 amino acids. V lost 3 bases to trimming and J lost 4 bases, with 7 bases between them. CDR3 protein: CASSFGLYNEQFF. CDR3 nucleotides: TGTGCCAGCAGCTTCGGACTGTACAATGAGCAGTTCTTC.

This clone was observed once. The CDR3 DNA follows: TGTGCCAGCAGCCGACTGCCGACTCAAGAGACCCAGTACTTC. It encodes CASSRLPTQETQYF. The chain links TRBV11-1 to TRBJ2-5; unclear D gene. Germline assignment: CDR1 SGHAT and CDR2 FQDESV (reference sequence). The V gene lost 5 bases and the J gene lost 2 bases, with 12 bases spanning the gap. The CDR3 totals 14 residues.

The CDR3 sequence is CASSRTSGRFGGYEQYF. CDR3 nucleotides: TGTGCCAGCAGTCGGACTAGCGGGAGGTTCGGCGGCTACGAGCAGTACTTC. This rearrangement joins TRBV27 to TRBJ2-7, with TRBD2 matching 14 bases. CDR1 and CDR2 from the germline V gene are MNHEY and SMNVEV (reference sequence). The junction had 9 bases not matched to a gene; V was cut back by 5 bases and J by 3 bases. The CDR3 has 17 amino acids.

V is TRBV7-2 and J is TRBJ1-5, with a possible D match to TRBD1 (6 bases). The ends were cut back, 3 bases at V and 3 bases at J, with 12 bases in the middle. The CDR3 totals 15 residues. CDR1 SGHTA and CDR2 FQGNSA come from the germline V gene. This CDR3 reads CASSLGGLVNQPQHF. For the CDR3, the DNA is TGTGCCAGCAGCTTGGGGGGGCTCGTCAATCAGCCCCAGCATTTT.

V and J are TRBV29-1 and TRBJ1-1; D unclear. Trimming removed 6 bases from V and 3 bases from J, with 8 bases in between. This CDR3 is built from 11 residues. Germline V gives CDR1 SQVTM, CDR2 ANQGSEA. The CDR3 region is CSVVSYTEAFF. The CDR3 DNA sequence: TGCAGCGTAGTAAGCTACACTGAAGCTTTCTTT.

The gene calls are TRBV7-9 and TRBJ2-7, with D tentatively TRBD1 (5 bases). Deletions cut 4 bases from V and 7 bases from J, with 17 bases between. The V gene's germline CDR1 is SEHNR and CDR2 FQNEAQ (reference sequence). The CDR3 length is 14 residues. CDR3 sequence (DNA): TGTGCCAGCAGCTCCCCGGACAAGGACGGGGAGCAGTACTTC. Amino acid sequence: CASSSPDKDGEQYF.

The rearrangement joins TRBV7-3 to TRBJ2-1; 8 bases map to TRBD2. The germline CDR1 and CDR2 sequences are SGHTA and FQGTGA. The V and J ends lost 3 bases and 7 bases, in that order; junction bases with no gene match: 2. This CDR3 region has 13 residues. CDR3 protein: CASSFGGRNEQFF. Written as DNA, the CDR3 is TGTGCCAGCAGCTTTGGCGGGAGGAATGAGCAGTTCTTC. Full variable domain (outside the CDR3, taken from reference TRBV7-3 and TRBJ2-1): GAGVSQTPSNKVTEKGKYVELRCDPISGHTALYWYRQSLGQGPEFLIYFQGTGAADDSGLPNDRFFAVRPEGSVSTLKIQRTERGDSAVYLCASSFGGRNEQFFGPGTRLTVL.

The chain joins TRBV7-3 to TRBJ2-1; 14 nucleotides align to TRBD2. In germline, CDR1 is SGHTA, CDR2 FQGTGA. With 0 bases clipped from V and 7 bases from J, the junction kept 5 bases outside the gene matches. This CDR3 comprises 17 residues. The CDR3, as DNA: TGTGCCAGCAGCTTAACCGGGACTAGCGGGAGTAGGAATGAGCAGTTCTTC. It yields the protein CASSLTGTSGSRNEQFF.

This clone was seen a single time. The V call is TRBV4-1, the J call TRBJ2-1, with 7 bases aligning to TRBD2. CDR1 MGHRA and CDR2 YSYEKL come from the germline V gene. Trimming cost V 1 base and J 5 bases; bases outside gene matches: 8. CDR3 size: 16 residues. The CDR3 sequence is CASSQALIGRNNEQFF. In nucleotides, the CDR3 is TGCGCCAGCAGCCAAGCCCTTATCGGGAGGAACAATGAGCAGTTCTTC.

This clone was seen just once. The chain uses TRBV28 and TRBJ1-2; TRBD1 matches at 8 bases. Germline CDR1 is MDHEN and CDR2 is SYDVKM. The CDR3 loop spans 16 amino acids. After removal of 5 bases from V and 5 bases from J, the junction contained 13 bases not matched to a gene. CDR3 DNA: TGTGCCAGCAGTACCTCCGGACGGACAGGGAAATATGGCTACACCTTC. It translates to CASSTSGRTGKYGYTF.

The gene calls are TRBV6-5 and TRBJ2-3; D ambiguous. The CDR3 has 13 amino acids. CDR1 and CDR2 from the germline V gene are MNHEY and SVGAGI. Trimming took 6 bases from V and 1 from J, leaving 8 bases between them. As DNA, the CDR3 is TGTGCCAGCAGACTACTTGGCACAGATACGCAGTATTTT. Its protein product is CASRLLGTDTQYF.

The rearrangement uses TRBV19 and TRBJ2-7, with D maybe TRBD2 (6 bases). The CDR3 extends over 14 amino acids. Germline values: CDR1 LNHDA, CDR2 SQIVND (reference sequence). V shed 7 bases and J shed 0 bases, with 13 bases lying between them. CDR3 nucleotide sequence: TGTGCCAGTACCAATAGACTAGACTCCTACGAGCAGTACTTC. Translation: CASTNRLDSYEQYF.

V is TRBV4-3 and J is TRBJ2-7; 8 bases fit TRBD1. CDR3 length: 13 residues. CDR1 is LGHNA, CDR2 YSLEER, per germline. V lost 4 bases to trimming and J lost 5 bases; unmatched junction nucleotides: 4. The CDR3 sequence: CASSPSGGNEQYF. The CDR3 DNA reads as TGCGCCAGCAGCCCATCAGGGGGCAACGAGCAGTACTTC.

V usage is TRBV18 and J usage is TRBJ1-5; no reliable D call. Looked up from germline, CDR1 is KGHSH and CDR2 is LQKENI. Trimming stripped 4 bases from V and 3 bases from J, with 7 bases between. The CDR3 length is 13 residues. CDR3 loop: CASSLEANQPQHF. The CDR3, as DNA: TGTGCCAGCTCACTAGAGGCCAATCAGCCCCAGCATTTT. The full variable domain, its missing parts supplied by reference TRBV18 and TRBJ1-5, is NAGVMQNPRHLVRRRGQEARLRCSPMKGHSHVYWYRQLPEEGLKFMVYLQKENIIDESGMPKERFSAEFPKEGPSILRIQQVVRGDSAAYFCASSLEANQPQHFGDGTRLSIL.

The chain couples TRBV5-1 to TRBJ1-2; 8 bases fit TRBD1. From germline, CDR1 is SGHRS and CDR2 YFSETQ. The CDR3 length is 16 residues. V lost 3 bases and J lost 1; bases outside the gene matches: 8. CDR3 loop: CASSSIGQGGNYGYTF. CDR3 sequence (DNA): TGCGCCAGCAGCTCTATTGGACAGGGCGGTAACTATGGCTACACCTTC.

The chain combines TRBV4-1 with TRBJ2-1, with no clear D. CDR1 is MGHRA and CDR2 is YSYEKL in the germline V gene. This CDR3 is 15 amino acids long. The V end was cut by 0 bases, the J end by 3 bases, with 9 bases between. This chain's CDR3 is CASSQEYPSYNEQFF. Here the CDR3 DNA reads TGCGCCAGCAGCCAAGAGTACCCTAGCTACAATGAGCAGTTCTTC.

The genes are TRBV19 and TRBJ2-7; TRBD1 matches at 8 bases. CDR1 LNHDA and CDR2 SQIVND come from the germline V gene (reference sequence). The J segment lost 3 bases and the V segment lost 6 bases, leaving 4 bases of the junction unmatched. The CDR3 has 13 residues. The CDR3 protein is CASSSGTGYEQYF. In DNA, the CDR3 is TGTGCCAGTAGCTCCGGGACAGGCTACGAGCAGTACTTC.

This rearrangement joins TRBV19 to TRBJ2-3, with 7 bases aligning to TRBD2. V shed 1 base, J shed 3 bases, and the junction held 7 bases outside the gene matches. CDR3 length: 16 amino acids. CDR1 LNHDA and CDR2 SQIVND come from the germline V gene (reference sequence). In DNA, the CDR3 is TGTGCCAGTAGTATAGGGATGCGGGAGATAACAGATACGCAGTATTTT. Residues: CASSIGMREITDTQYF.

This chain links TRBV11-3 with TRBJ2-7, with a possible D match to TRBD1 (5 bases). The CDR3 has 14 residues. Germline CDR1 and CDR2: SGHNT and YENEEA. Trimming stripped 3 bases from V and 1 base from J, with 10 bases between. The DNA for the CDR3 is TGTGCCAGCAGCTTTCGAAGGGGTTCCTACGAGCAGTACTTC. It codes for CASSFRRGSYEQYF. The variable domain in full, completed from reference TRBV11-3 and TRBJ2-7, reads EAGVVQSPRYKIIEKKQPVAFWCNPISGHNTLYWYLQNLGQGPELLIRYENEEAVDDSQLPKDRFSAERLKGVDSTLKIQPAELGDSAVYLCASSFRRGSYEQYFGPGTRLTVT.

The genes are TRBV30 and TRBJ2-3; no definite D call. The V and J ends lost 3 bases and 6 bases respectively, with 13 bases between them. The CDR3 loop spans 13 amino acids. CDR1 GTSNPN and CDR2 SVGIG come from the germline V gene (reference sequence). The CDR3 DNA sequence: TGTGCCTGGAGGCCTAGGTCCGCCGATACGCAGTATTTT. Encoded protein: CAWRPRSADTQYF.

The chain couples TRBV28 to TRBJ2-2; weak D call: TRBD1 (6 bases). CDR3 length: 15 residues. The V gene lost 1 base and the J gene lost 6 bases, with 12 bases spanning the gap. Germline CDR1 is MDHEN and CDR2 is SYDVKM. In DNA, the CDR3 is TGTGCCAGCAGTTTATTGGGCAGGGGCGCCGGGGAGCTGTTTTTT. Amino acids: CASSLLGRGAGELFF.

This chain joins TRBV9 and TRBJ1-4, with 7 positions matching TRBD1. Germline V lookup: CDR1 SGDLS, CDR2 YYNGEE. J gave up 7 bases and V 0 bases, and 3 bases lay outside the gene matches. The CDR3 is 14 residues long. The CDR3 DNA reads TGTGCCAGCAGCGTAGGACAGGGAGGTGAAAAACTGTTTTTT. As protein: CASSVGQGGEKLFF.

This clone appeared once. This rearrangement joins TRBV7-9 to TRBJ1-1; D ambiguous. The CDR3 is made up of 14 amino acids. Deletions cut 5 bases from V and 3 bases from J, with 13 bases between. Germline lookup yields CDR1 SEHNR and CDR2 FQNEAQ (reference sequence). Written as DNA, the CDR3 is TGTGCCAGCAGCGTTGACACGATACACACTGAAGCTTTCTTT. Protein product: CASSVDTIHTEAFF.